This T cell receptor (beta chain) appears in the sequencing data of a study of yellow fever vaccine responses in identical twins. A note on this clonotype: Its specificity is not known.

Study findings and constraints: Twins' vaccine T cell responses reportedly seemed partly convergent and partly personalized.

TCRdb re-called the RT-PCR reads with MiXCR, one entry per CDR3 protein. This repertoire shows 30,000 to 40,000 distinct CDR3 sequences, roughly three fifths found once; its top ten account for around 5%. Germline assignment: CDR1 LNHDA and CDR2 SQIVND (reference sequence). The CDR3 runs to 14 residues. Trimming left V 3 bases short and J 3 bases short, with 8 bases between. Sample: T cells from blood (PBMCs), unsorted or a sorted subset (not recorded which), taken before or after yellow fever vaccination (not recorded which). The receptor comes from a woman aged 18-29 years who received the yellow fever vaccine. V is TRBV19 and J is TRBJ1-4; no clear D gene. CDR3 sequence reads: CASSIGGPNEKLFF. The CDR3 DNA reads as TGTGCCAGTAGTATCGGAGGGCCTAATGAAAAACTGTTTTTT.